The 17 T cell receptor beta chains below come from one sample, sequenced in a study of CD8 T cells in Susac syndrome. Reverse transcription of about 0.5 to 1 ug RNA was carried out with random hexamers. TCRdb analysed the immunoSEQ multiplex PCR reads with MiXCR anew, one entry per CDR3 protein. Here the sample spans approximately 150,000 distinct CDR3 sequences, roughly 95% being singletons. Sequencing input: CD4+ T cells from PBMCs. These receptors all stem from a human donor with multiple sclerosis.

The table lists this clonotype with a few counts. The chain recombines TRBV6-6 with TRBJ2-7, with D perhaps TRBD1 (5 bases). V was shortened by 8 bases and J by 1 base, with 9 bases between the two germline ends. CDR1 MNHNY and CDR2 SVGAGI come from the germline V gene (reference sequence). The CDR3 consists of 12 residues. The CDR3 loop reads CASGRQSYEQYF. The CDR3 DNA sequence: TGTGCCAGCGGTCGACAGTCCTACGAGCAGTACTTC.

The J gene is TRBJ2-1, the V gene TRBV12-3 or TRBV12-4; D is unclear. The CDR3 runs to 15 residues. V was cut by 2 bases and J by 9 bases, with 17 bases left in between. The CDR3 loop reads CASSLYKFSVGEQFF. CDR3 nucleotide sequence: TGTGCCAGCAGTTTATATAAGTTTTCCGTTGGTGAGCAGTTCTTC.

The chain carries TRBV5-1 and TRBJ1-2, with D hard to call. The CDR3 loop spans 15 amino acids. V lost 4 bases and J 4 bases, leaving 17 bases between the germline ends. Germline V gives CDR1 SGHRS, CDR2 YFSETQ. CDR3 nucleotides: TGCGCCAGCAGCGTAGAATCGACTGTTAGCTATGGCTACACCTTC. It translates to CASSVESTVSYGYTF.

The V gene is TRBV4-1, the J gene TRBJ2-1, with 12 nucleotides matching TRBD2. Germline CDR1 reads MGHRA; CDR2 reads YSYEKL. This CDR3 has 15 amino acids. J gave up 9 bases and V 1 base, and 4 bases lay outside the gene matches. The CDR3 region has the DNA TGCGCCAGCAGCCAAGGACTAGCGGGAGCCGGTGAGCAGTTCTTC. Protein: CASSQGLAGAGEQFF.

This clonotype occurred a few times. CDR3 nucleotide sequence: TGCGCCAGCAGTGAGCAGAGCACAGATACGCAGTATTTT. The encoded protein is CASSEQSTDTQYF. The chain is built from TRBV10-2 and TRBJ2-3; D gene ambiguous. V was cut by 2 bases and J by 0 bases, with 3 bases left in between. From germline, CDR1 is WSHSY and CDR2 SAAADI. This CDR3 is built from 13 residues.

The rearrangement joins TRBV3-1 to TRBJ2-1; unclear D gene. The germline V gene has CDR1 LGHDT and CDR2 YNNKEL (reference sequence). The V end was cut by 0 bases, the J end by 4 bases, with 10 bases between. The CDR3 length is 15 residues. The DNA for the CDR3 is TGTGCCAGCAGCCAAGAGGTCGGCGAATACAATGAGCAGTTCTTC. Encoded protein: CASSQEVGEYNEQFF.

V gene TRBV4-3 combines with J gene TRBJ1-1, with D unresolved. V lost 0 bases and J 5 bases, leaving 7 bases between the germline ends. Germline V gene data show CDR1 as LGHNA and CDR2 as YSLEER. The CDR3 is 13 amino acids. The CDR3 DNA follows: TGCGCCAGCAGCCAAGACACGGAGACTGAAGCTTTCTTT. Translated: CASSQDTETEAFF.

V is TRBV25-1 and J is TRBJ2-4; 8 nucleotides align to TRBD1. V trimming: 5 bases; J trimming: 12 bases; junction bases outside the gene matches: 3. In germline, CDR1 is MGHDK, CDR2 SYGVNS. The CDR3 spans 11 residues. The CDR3 DNA sequence: TGTGCCAGCAGTCAGGGGGCGGCTCAGTACTTC. The encoded protein is CASSQGAAQYF.

This clonotype occurred once. V is TRBV29-1 and J is TRBJ1-4; TRBD1 might be the D (6 bases). Germline V CDR1 and CDR2: SQVTM, ANQGSEA. The V end lost 4 bases, the J end lost 5 bases, and 14 bases lay between the germline ends. The CDR3 is 14 residues long. The CDR3 here is CSVAAQGRNEKLFF. CDR3 DNA: TGCAGCGTTGCAGCCCAGGGGAGGAATGAAAAACTGTTTTTT.

The chain carries TRBV5-4 and TRBJ2-1; TRBD1 matches at 7 bases. The CDR3 totals 14 residues. J gave up 4 bases and V 1 base, and 2 bases lay outside the gene matches. CDR1 is SGHNT, CDR2 YYREEE, per germline (reference sequence). CDR3 sequence reads: CASSLTGVYNEQFF. CDR3 DNA sequence: TGTGCCAGCAGCTTGACAGGGGTATACAATGAGCAGTTCTTC.

V usage is TRBV20-1 and J usage is TRBJ2-7; D may match TRBD1 or TRBD2 (5 bases each). This CDR3 has 13 amino acids. The ends were cut back, 1 base at V and 2 bases at J, with 9 bases in the middle. Germline CDR1 reads DFQATT; CDR2 reads SNEGSKA (reference sequence). The CDR3 nucleotides are TGCAGTGCTAGAGGGGACGGCACCTACGAGCAGTACTTC. Residues: CSARGDGTYEQYF.

This chain's CDR3 is CASSQAGTGAYEQYF. The CDR3 bases are TGTGCCAGCAGCCAAGCCGGGACAGGGGCCTACGAGCAGTACTTC. The chain couples TRBV3-1 to TRBJ2-7; TRBD1 matches 10 bases. The germline gives CDR1 LGHDT, CDR2 YNNKEL (reference sequence). There are 15 residues in the CDR3. The junction had 2 bases not matched to a gene; V was cut back by 1 base and J by 2 bases.

This chain connects TRBV20-1 to TRBJ2-5; D not certain. The CDR3 is made up of 15 amino acids. The germline gives CDR1 DFQATT, CDR2 SNEGSKA (reference sequence). V was trimmed by 3 bases and J by 4 bases, leaving 18 bases between them. The CDR3 region has the DNA TGCAGTGCTAGTAAAGAAGCAGACGCTTCAGAGACCCAGTACTTC. Its protein is CSASKEADASETQYF.

The rearrangement uses TRBV28 and TRBJ2-1; D is possibly TRBD1 or TRBD2 (5 bases each). The CDR3 is made up of 15 amino acids. The germline gives CDR1 MDHEN, CDR2 SYDVKM. Trimming took 8 bases from V and 8 from J, leaving 22 bases between them. The CDR3 DNA reads TGTGCCAGCGAAAGGGGACGCCTACAGGCCTATGAGCAGTTCTTC. The encoded protein is CASERGRLQAYEQFF.

The CDR3, as DNA: TGTGCCAGCAGTTTAGTCTACCGGGAGGGCGAGCAGTACTTC. As protein: CASSLVYREGEQYF. V gene TRBV12-3 or TRBV12-4 combines with J gene TRBJ2-7, with TRBD2 matching over 8 bases. Germline trimming cut 1 base from V and 6 bases from J; bases unmatched to any gene: 5. The CDR3 has 14 residues.

This rearrangement joins TRBV24-1 to TRBJ2-1; 7 nucleotides agree with TRBD2. Germline V gives CDR1 KGHDR, CDR2 SFDVKD. CDR3 length equals 18 residues. Trimming took 0 bases from V and 4 from J; bases not matched to a gene: 11. This CDR3 reads CATSDLSGGGPSYNEQFF. DNA for the CDR3: TGTGCCACCAGTGATTTGTCGGGGGGAGGGCCCAGTTACAATGAGCAGTTCTTC.

The genes are TRBV20-1 and TRBJ1-5; D possibly corresponds to TRBD1 (5 bases). The V and J ends lost 3 bases and 4 bases respectively, with 7 bases between them. Germline V CDR1 and CDR2: DFQATT, SNEGSKA (reference sequence). This CDR3 comprises 12 residues. The CDR3 DNA reads as TGCAGTGCTAGGTCAGGGAATCAGCCCCAGCATTTT. Protein: CSARSGNQPQHF.